This TCR beta chain was recovered during a study of T cells after yellow fever vaccination. The study's findings and limits: Abundant clonotypes from the bulk population could have been carried over as contaminants into FACS-sorted repertoires. The appearance of a small share of clonotypes in both CD4 and CD8 compartments was observed.

The CDR3 length is 14 residues. Trimming took off 4 bases at V and 2 bases at J, with 13 bases between the two ends. CDR1 and CDR2 from the germline V gene are SGHDT and YYEEEE. This clonotype was detected ten times or more. Its matching antigen is unknown. TCRdb redid the calling of the 5' RACE reads with MiXCR, one entry per CDR3 protein. The sample has around 590,000 distinct CDR3 sequences; 9% to 15% are singletons. The clonotype comes from a man aged 25 to 40 who received the YFV17D yellow fever vaccine. Sample: PBMCs, taken on the day of the yellow fever booster vaccination. The chain joins TRBV5-6 to TRBJ2-7; D could derive from TRBD1 or TRBD2 (5 bases each). The CDR3 sequence: CASSLRDGAYEQYF. In DNA form, the CDR3 reads TGTGCCAGCAGCCTCCGGGACGGGGCCTACGAGCAGTACTTC.